The clone carrying this T cell receptor beta chain was detected ten times or more. Its antigen is not known. Generation of TCR beta libraries employed quantitative 5'-RACE incorporating molecular barcodes. TCRdb passed the 5' RACE reads through MiXCR, listing each CDR3 protein once. This table has 670,000 or so distinct CDR3 sequences, about 20% appearing once. V was clipped by 6 bases and J by 7 bases, with 16 bases between them. The CDR3 is made up of 15 amino acids. This sample is part of a study of CD8 T cells in ankylosing spondylitis. Broader study findings: Apparently characteristic of ankylosing spondylitis blood was a TCR beta motif (under ten highly homologous variants).

The TCR was taken from a male donor with ankylosing spondylitis. The specimen sequenced was blood, either unsorted or a sorted T cell fraction (not recorded which). The chain uses TRBV12-3 or TRBV12-4 and TRBJ1-6; the D is unclear. In DNA form, the CDR3 reads TGTGCCAGCAGACCCGACGAGGAGGAGAATTCACCCCTCCACTTT. The encoded protein is CASRPDEEENSPLHF.